These 12 T cell receptor beta chains originate from one sample sequenced in a study of Tregs in tolerant kidney transplant recipients. TCRdb's table, derived via immunoSEQ multiplex PCR, lists solely in-frame clones and lacks some. The repertoire table contains roughly 50,000 clones. The specimen was CD4+ T cells from blood, collected before the transplant. Receptor source: a human donor who received a combined kidney and bone marrow transplant.

A note on this clone: The sequenced fragment ends 3 residues before the CDR3 boundary, so the rest is inferred from the germline J gene. This rearrangement joins TRBV30 to TRBJ2-2; D is ambiguous. Germline V lookup: CDR1 GTSNPN, CDR2 SVGIG (reference sequence). The CDR3 extends over 14 amino acids. V lost 0 bases and J 5 bases, leaving 10 bases between the germline ends. The part of the CDR3 DNA that was read is TGTGCCTGGAGTGTAGAACATGTTACCGGGGAG. Its protein is CAWSVEHVTGE. The CDR3 in its entirety is CAWSVEHVTGELFF. The full variable domain, its missing parts supplied by reference TRBV30 and TRBJ2-2, is SQTIHQWPATLVQPVGSPLSLECTVEGTSNPNLYWYRQAAGRGLQLLFYSVGIGQISSEVPQNLSASRPQDRQFILSSKKLLLSDSGFYLCAWSVEHVTGELFFGEGSRLTVL.

For this clone: The read gets to within 3 residues of the CDR3 end, and the germline J gene fills in the rest. The chain is built from TRBV19 and TRBJ1-1; D gene unclear. The length of the CDR3 is 13 residues. Germline V gene data show CDR1 as LNHDA and CDR2 as SQIVND (reference sequence). The CDR3 bases that were read are TGTGCCACACGTAGAGGAGGGTTTTCCGAA. Translated, it gives CATRRGGFSE. From start to end, the CDR3 is CATRRGGFSEAFF.

In regard to this clone: The read gets to within 3 residues of the CDR3 end, and the germline J gene fills in the rest. The chain joins TRBV7-8 to TRBJ1-5, with D perhaps matching TRBD1 (5 bases). This CDR3 is 14 amino acids long. Looked up from germline, CDR1 is SGHVS and CDR2 is FQNEAQ. V dropped 2 bases and J dropped 5 bases, with 10 bases sitting between them. CDR3 DNA, as far as it was read: TGTGCCAGCAGCTTATTCAGGGCTGATCAGCCC. Residues: CASSLFRADQP. The whole CDR3 sequence is CASSLFRADQPQHF.

A remark on this clone: The read gets to within 3 residues of the CDR3 end, and the germline J gene fills in the rest. The chain combines TRBV29-1 with TRBJ1-2, with 7 bases lining up with TRBD1. This CDR3 is 13 amino acids long. V lost 6 bases to trimming and J lost 4 bases; unmatched junction nucleotides: 8. Per germline, CDR1 SQVTM and CDR2 ANQGSEA. CDR3 bases read: TGCAGCGTACCCGAGGGGGCCGCCTATGGC. Encoded protein: CSVPEGAAYG. The full CDR3 protein is CSVPEGAAYGYTF.

A remark on this clone: The read terminates 3 residues ahead of where the CDR3 ends, so the germline J gene completes it. V is TRBV19 and J is TRBJ1-2, with D unresolved. The V gene's germline CDR1 is LNHDA and CDR2 SQIVND (reference sequence). The CDR3 is made up of 15 amino acids. The germline V and J ends were trimmed by 1 base and 5 bases, with 14 bases remaining between them. CDR3 DNA, as far as it was read: TGTGCCAGTAGTATAGGGCCAAAGGGCAGGTATGGC. It encodes CASSIGPKGRYG. The entire CDR3 protein is CASSIGPKGRYGYTF.

Points on this clone: The read terminates 3 residues before the CDR3 end, so the remaining end is supplied by the germline J gene. The chain is built from TRBV2 and TRBJ2-5, with D possibly being TRBD1 (6 bases). The CDR3 consists of 18 residues. V was cut by 5 bases and J by 4 bases, with 26 bases left in between. The V gene's germline CDR1 is SNHLY and CDR2 FYNNEI. The CDR3 here is CASSRRLKNTGLGETQYF. The sequenced CDR3 bases are TGTGCCAGCAGTCGACGACTAAAAAATACAGGGTTGGGAGAGACC. The full variable domain, rest sourced from reference TRBV2 and TRBJ2-5, is EPEVTQTPSHQVTQMGQEVILRCVPISNHLYFYWYRQILGQKVEFLVSFYNNEISEKSEIFDDQFSVERPDGSNFTLKIRSTKLEDSAMYFCASSRRLKNTGLGETQYFGPGTRLLVL.

Concerning this clone itself: The CDR3 end is not reached by the read, which stops 3 residues before it; the germline J gene fills it in. The chain couples TRBV19 to TRBJ2-5; perhaps TRBD2 as D (5 bases). There are 13 residues in the CDR3. The V and J ends lost 5 bases and 4 bases respectively, with 11 bases between them. Germline V gene data show CDR1 as LNHDA and CDR2 as SQIVND (reference sequence). The CDR3 reads CASSRPGVETQYF. CDR3 bases read: TGTGCCAGTAGTCGGCCCGGGGTAGAGACC.

As concerns this clone: The read ends 3 residues before the CDR3 terminus; that terminus is restored from the germline J gene. J is TRBJ1-2 and V is TRBV19, with 9 bases lining up with TRBD1. Germline CDR1 LNHDA, CDR2 SQIVND (reference sequence). The CDR3 loop spans 16 amino acids. V dropped 6 bases and J dropped 7; count of bases not matched to a gene: 15. CDR3 loop: CASSGTGGDLSGGYTF. CDR3 bases read: TGTGCCAGTAGCGGAACAGGGGGCGACCTCTCTGGTGGC.

As concerns this clone: The DNA ends 3 residues before the CDR3 does, and the rest of the CDR3 is filled in from the germline J gene. The rearrangement uses TRBV7-2 and TRBJ2-3; TRBD2 agrees at 13 bases. V was clipped by 5 bases and J by 6 bases; unmatched bases: 5. The CDR3 length is 15 residues. Germline V gives CDR1 SGHTA, CDR2 FQGNSA. The sequenced part of the CDR3 DNA is TGTGCCAGCAGCCCCACTAGCGGGAGGGTTGATACG. Translation: CASSPTSGRVDT. The whole CDR3 reads CASSPTSGRVDTQYF.

In regard to this clone: The missing CDR3 end, 3 residues past where the read stops, is filled in from the germline J gene. V and J are TRBV20-1 and TRBJ1-2; 10 bases match TRBD1. Germline values: CDR1 DFQATT, CDR2 SNEGSKA (reference sequence). The CDR3 has 14 amino acids. The V gene end was trimmed by 6 bases and the J gene end by 1 base; junction bases not matched to a gene: 5. This chain's CDR3 is CSADRGILNYGYTF. Partial CDR3 DNA: TGCAGTGCGGACAGGGGGATCCTTAACTATGGC.

With regard to this clone: The CDR3 goes on 3 residues after the read ends, and that part is filled in from the germline J gene. V is TRBV30 and J is TRBJ2-3; 10 bases agree with TRBD1. The germline V gene has CDR1 GTSNPN and CDR2 SVGIG (reference sequence). The CDR3 runs to 14 residues. The V gene end was trimmed by 7 bases and the J gene end by 4 bases; junction bases not matched to a gene: 8. CDR3 DNA (partial): TGTGCCTCTATCAGGGACAGGGGCGCAGATACG. Translation: CASIRDRGADT. The full-length CDR3 reads as CASIRDRGADTQYF.

The CDR3 protein is CASTRRGSSGANVLTF. CDR3 DNA (partial): TGTGCCAGTACCCGGAGGGGCAGCTCTGGGGCCAACGTC. V is TRBV19 and J is TRBJ2-6, with D perhaps TRBD2 (6 bases). Sequencing ends 3 residues short of the CDR3 end; the germline J gene provides the rest. This CDR3 spans 16 amino acids. Looked up from germline, CDR1 is LNHDA and CDR2 is SQIVND (reference sequence). Trimming removed 7 bases at V and 0 bases at J, with 13 bases between.